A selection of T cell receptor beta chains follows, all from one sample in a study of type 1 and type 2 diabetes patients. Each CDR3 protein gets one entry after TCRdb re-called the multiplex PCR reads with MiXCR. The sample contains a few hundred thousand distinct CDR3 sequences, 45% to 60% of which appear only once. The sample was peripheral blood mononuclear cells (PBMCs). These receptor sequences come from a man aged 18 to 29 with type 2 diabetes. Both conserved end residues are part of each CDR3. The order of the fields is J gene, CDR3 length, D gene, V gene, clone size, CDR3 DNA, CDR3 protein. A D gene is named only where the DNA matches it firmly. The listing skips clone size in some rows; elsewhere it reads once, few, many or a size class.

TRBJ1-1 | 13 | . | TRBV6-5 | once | TGTGCCAGCAGTTATCCAGGGGAGAGTGAAGCTTTCTTT | CASSYPGESEAFF
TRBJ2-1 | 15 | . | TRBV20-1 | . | TGCAGTGCTAATGGGGTGTTCGCTCCCTACAATGAGCAGTTCTTC | CSANGVFAPYNEQFF
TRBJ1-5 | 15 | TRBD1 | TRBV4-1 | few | TGCGCCAGCAGCCAAGAGGGACAGTTCAATCAGCCCCAGCATTTT | CASSQEGQFNQPQHF
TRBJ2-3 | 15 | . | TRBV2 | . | TGTGCCAGCAGTGTCGATAGCGCAAGCACAGATACGCAGTATTTT | CASSVDSASTDTQYF
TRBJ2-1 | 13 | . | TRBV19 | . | TGTGCCGTCCGGGAGTCAGGGCTTAATGAGCAGTTCTTC | CAVRESGLNEQFF
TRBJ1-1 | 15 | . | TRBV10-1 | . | TGCGCCAGCAGTGCTAGACGACAGGTGGGGACTGAAGCTTTCTTT | CASSARRQVGTEAFF
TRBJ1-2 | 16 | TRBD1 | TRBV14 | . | TGTGCCAGCAGCCAAGACAGGAACAGGGGGCGTGGGGGCTACACCTTC | CASSQDRNRGRGGYTF
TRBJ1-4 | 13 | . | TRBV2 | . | TGTGCCAGCCATGGGGGTTACGATGAAAAACTGTTTTTT | CASHGGYDEKLFF
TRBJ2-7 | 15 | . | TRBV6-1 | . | TGTGCCAGTAGTGCCAGACAGTCTTACTCCTACGAGCAGTACTTC | CASSARQSYSYEQYF
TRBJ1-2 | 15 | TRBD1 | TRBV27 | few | TGTGCCAGCAGTTTACGACAGGGGGTAGGGTATGGCTACACCTTC | CASSLRQGVGYGYTF
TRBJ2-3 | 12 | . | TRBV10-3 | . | TGTGCCATCAGGCCGGAAACAGATACGCAGTGTTTT | CAIRPETDTQCF
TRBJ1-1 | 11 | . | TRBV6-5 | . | TGTGCCAGCAGTAACCGGGGGGAAGCTTTCTTT | CASSNRGEAFF
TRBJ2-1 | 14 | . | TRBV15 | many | TGTGCCACCGAGGCGGGGGCATCCTACAATGAGCAGTTCTTC | CATEAGASYNEQFF
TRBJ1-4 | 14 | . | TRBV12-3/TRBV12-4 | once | TGTGCCAGCAGTTCGGCCTTAGGAGATGAAAAACTGTTTTTT | CASSSALGDEKLFF
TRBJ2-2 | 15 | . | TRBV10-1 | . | TGCGCCAGCAGTGAGAACGCAATAGCCGCCGGGGAGCTGTTTTTT | CASSENAIAAGELFF
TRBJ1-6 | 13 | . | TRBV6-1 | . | TGTGCCAGCCGGGCCCCGGGGAAATCACCCCTCCACTTT | CASRAPGKSPLHF
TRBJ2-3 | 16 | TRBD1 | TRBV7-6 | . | TGTGCCAGCAGCTTAGGTACCGGGACAGGAGACGATACGCAGTATTTT | CASSLGTGTGDDTQYF
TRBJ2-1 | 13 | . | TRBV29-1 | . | TGCAGCGTTGGACAGGGGACTAGCAATGAGCAGTTCTTC | CSVGQGTSNEQFF
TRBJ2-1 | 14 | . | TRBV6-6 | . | TGTGCCAGCAGTTACGAAATCACATACAATGAGCAGTTCTTC | CASSYEITYNEQFF
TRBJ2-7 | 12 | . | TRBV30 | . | TGTGCCTGGAGGGGAAGCGCCGGCGAGCAGTACTTC | CAWRGSAGEQYF
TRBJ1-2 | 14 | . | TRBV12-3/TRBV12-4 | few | TGTGCCAGCAGTATACAGGGTTATACTTCGGGCTACACCTTC | CASSIQGYTSGYTF
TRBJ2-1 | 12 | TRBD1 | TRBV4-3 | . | TGCGCCAGCAGCCGACAGGGGAGGGAGCAGTTCTTC | CASSRQGREQFF
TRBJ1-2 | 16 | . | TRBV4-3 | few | TGCGCCAGCAGCCAAGGGCGGACAGAAGATAACTATGGCTACACCTTC | CASSQGRTEDNYGYTF
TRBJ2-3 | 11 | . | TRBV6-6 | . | TGTGCCAGTTTAATGGCCGATACGCAGTATTTT | CASLMADTQYF
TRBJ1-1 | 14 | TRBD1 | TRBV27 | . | TGTGCCAGCAGTTTATCCAGGGGGTGTACTGAAGCTTTCTTT | CASSLSRGCTEAFF
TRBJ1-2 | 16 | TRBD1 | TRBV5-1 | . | TGCGCCAGCAGCTTCGGGACAGGGTCGGCGAACTATGGCTACACCTTC | CASSFGTGSANYGYTF
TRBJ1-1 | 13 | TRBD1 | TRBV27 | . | TGTGCCAGCAGTTTACAAAACAGGGGGCATGCTTTCTTT | CASSLQNRGHAFF
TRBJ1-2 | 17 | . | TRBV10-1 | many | TGCGCCAGCAGTGAGTCGACTCGAGGCGTAGGGAACTATGGCTACACCTTC | CASSESTRGVGNYGYTF
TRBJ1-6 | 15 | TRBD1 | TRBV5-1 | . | TGCGCCAGCAGCTTGGACAGGGGTTGGAATTCACCCCTCCACTTT | CASSLDRGWNSPLHF
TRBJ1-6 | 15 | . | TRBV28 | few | TGTGCCAGCAGTATTGCCGAAGGAGTCAATTCACCCCTCCACTTT | CASSIAEGVNSPLHF
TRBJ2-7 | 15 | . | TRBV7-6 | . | TGTGCCAGCAGCTTAGCCGGAGGGAATTCCTACGAGCAGTACTTC | CASSLAGGNSYEQYF
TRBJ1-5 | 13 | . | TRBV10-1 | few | TGCGCCAGCAGTGAAGGGTCTAGCCAGCCCCAGCATTTT | CASSEGSSQPQHF
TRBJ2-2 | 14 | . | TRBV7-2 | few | TGTGCCAGCAGCCGCGGTTTTAACACCGGGGAGCTGTTTTTT | CASSRGFNTGELFF
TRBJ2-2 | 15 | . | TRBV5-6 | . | TGTGCCAGCAGCTTGGGGCGGGAAATGGACGGGGAGCTGTTTTTT | CASSLGREMDGELFF
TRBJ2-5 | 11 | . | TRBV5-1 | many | TGTGCCAGCAGCTCCGCGGAGACCCAGTACTTC | CASSSAETQYF
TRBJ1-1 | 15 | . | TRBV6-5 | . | TGTGCCAGCAGGGCCGGGACATTCCAGAACACTGAAGCTTTCTTT | CASRAGTFQNTEAFF
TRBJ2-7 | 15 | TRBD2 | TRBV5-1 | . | TGCGCCAGCAGCCCCTCGGGGGGGACATCCTACGAGCAGTACTTC | CASSPSGGTSYEQYF
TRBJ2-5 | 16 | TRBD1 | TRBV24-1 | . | TGTGCCACCAGTGATACGAGACAGGGAAGGATGGAGACCCAGTACTTC | CATSDTRQGRMETQYF
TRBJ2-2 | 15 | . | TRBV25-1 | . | TGTGCCAACAGTGAATTGCAGGGAAACACCGGGGAGCTGTTTTTT | CANSELQGNTGELFF
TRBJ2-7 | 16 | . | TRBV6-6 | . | TGTGCCAGCAGTTACTCGATTTACATGATTGGCTCCGAGCAGTACTTC | CASSYSIYMIGSEQYF
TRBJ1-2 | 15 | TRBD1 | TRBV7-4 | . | TGTGCCAGCAGCTTTGAAACAGGGGGTCTAAATGGCTACACCTTC | CASSFETGGLNGYTF
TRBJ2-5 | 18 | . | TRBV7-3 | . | TGTGCCAGCAGCGACAGGGATAGTGGGGGGGGGCACCAAGAGACCCAGTACTTC | CASSDRDSGGGHQETQYF
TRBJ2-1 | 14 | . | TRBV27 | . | TGTGCCAGCGGGGTACAGGGATGGGGCAATGAGCAGTTCTTC | CASGVQGWGNEQFF
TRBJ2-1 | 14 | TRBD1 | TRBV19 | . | TGTGCCAGTAGTCCTCGACAGGGTTACAATGAGCAGTTCTTC | CASSPRQGYNEQFF
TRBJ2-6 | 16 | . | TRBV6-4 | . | TGTGCCAGCAGTGAGTGGGGGACGGGCGGGGCCAACGTCCTGACTTTC | CASSEWGTGGANVLTF
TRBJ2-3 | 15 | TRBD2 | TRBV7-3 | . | TGTGCCAGCAGCTTAATTAGCGGGATAACAGATACGCAGTATTTT | CASSLISGITDTQYF
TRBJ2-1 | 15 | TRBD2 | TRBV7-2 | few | TGTGCCAGCAGCTTAGAGACTAGCTGGCCCAATGAGCAGTTCTTC | CASSLETSWPNEQFF
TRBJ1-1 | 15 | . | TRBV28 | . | TGTGCCAGCAGTAGAGGGGACAACTCGAACACTGAAGCTTTCTTT | CASSRGDNSNTEAFF
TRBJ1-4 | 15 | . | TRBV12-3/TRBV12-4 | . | TGTGCCAGCAGTCCGTCGGAAGGGTGGTTTAAAAAACTGTTTTTT | CASSPSEGWFKKLFF
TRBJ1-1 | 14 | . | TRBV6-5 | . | TGTGCCAGCAGTGGAACTAACGGGGTAACTGAAGCTTTCTTT | CASSGTNGVTEAFF
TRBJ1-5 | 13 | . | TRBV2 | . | TGTGCCAGCAGAAAGACAGTCGATCAGCCCCAGCATTTT | CASRKTVDQPQHF
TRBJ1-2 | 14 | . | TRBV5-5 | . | TGTGCCAGCAGCTCCCCGACAGTGATAGGCGGCTACACCTTC | CASSSPTVIGGYTF